This entry concerns a single T cell receptor beta chain. The sample belongs to a study of blood T cell repertoires in COVID-19. The V gene lost 5 bases and the J gene lost 4 bases, with 7 bases spanning the gap. The CDR3 contains 12 residues. Germline V gene lookup returns CDR1 PRHDT and CDR2 FYEKMQ (reference sequence). Clones were sequenced by immunoSEQ multiplex PCR, and TCRdb holds only the in-frame ones, with some missing. Here the sample spans 200,000 to 300,000 clones, about 79% being singletons. The sequence derives from a man in his forties who had recovered from COVID-19. Input material: peripheral blood. The rearrangement links TRBV13 to TRBJ2-3; no firm D call. CDR3 nucleotides: TGTGCCAGCAGCCCCAACTCAGATACGCAGTATTTT. It translates to CASSPNSDTQYF.